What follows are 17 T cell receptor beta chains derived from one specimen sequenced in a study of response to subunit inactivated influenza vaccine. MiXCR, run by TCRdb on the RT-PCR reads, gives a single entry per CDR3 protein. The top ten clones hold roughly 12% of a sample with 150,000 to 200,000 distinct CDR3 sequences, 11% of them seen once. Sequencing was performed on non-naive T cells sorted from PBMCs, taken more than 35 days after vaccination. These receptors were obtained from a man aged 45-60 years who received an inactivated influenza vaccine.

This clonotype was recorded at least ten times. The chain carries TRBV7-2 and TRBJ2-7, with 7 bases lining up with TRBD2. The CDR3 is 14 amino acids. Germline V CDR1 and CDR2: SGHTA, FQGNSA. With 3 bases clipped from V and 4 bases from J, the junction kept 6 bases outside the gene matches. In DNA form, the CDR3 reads TGTGCCAGCAGCTTGAGGGCTAGCGGATACGAGCAGTACTTC. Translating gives CASSLRASGYEQYF. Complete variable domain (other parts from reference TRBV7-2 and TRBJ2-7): GAGVSQSPSNKVTEKGKDVELRCDPISGHTALYWYRQSLGQGLEFLIYFQGNSAPDKSGLPSDRFSAERTGGSVSTLTIQRTQQEDSAVYLCASSLRASGYEQYFGPGTRLTVT.

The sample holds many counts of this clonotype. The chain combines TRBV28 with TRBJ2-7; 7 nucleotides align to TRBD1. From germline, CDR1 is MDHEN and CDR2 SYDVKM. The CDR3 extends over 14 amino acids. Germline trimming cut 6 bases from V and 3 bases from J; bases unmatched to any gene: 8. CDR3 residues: CASRKGQSLYEQYF. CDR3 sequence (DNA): TGTGCCAGCAGAAAGGGACAGTCCCTCTACGAGCAGTACTTC.

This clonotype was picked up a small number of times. CDR3 loop: CASPRDTLGEQFF. CDR3 bases: TGTGCCAGCCCCCGGGACACCCTCGGGGAGCAGTTCTTC. The V call is TRBV25-1, the J call TRBJ2-1; a weak D match, TRBD1 (6 bases). Deletions cut 8 bases from V and 10 bases from J, with 18 bases between. This CDR3 has 13 amino acids. Per germline, CDR1 MGHDK and CDR2 SYGVNS.

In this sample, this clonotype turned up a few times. In nucleotides, the CDR3 is TGTGCCAGCAGTTCGCCCGGGACAGGGACGCGGGAGCAGTACTTC. Its protein product is CASSSPGTGTREQYF. The rearrangement joins TRBV28 to TRBJ2-7; TRBD1 agrees at 9 bases. Trimming cost V 4 bases and J 7 bases; bases outside gene matches: 11. CDR3 length: 15 amino acids. Germline loops: CDR1 MDHEN, CDR2 SYDVKM.

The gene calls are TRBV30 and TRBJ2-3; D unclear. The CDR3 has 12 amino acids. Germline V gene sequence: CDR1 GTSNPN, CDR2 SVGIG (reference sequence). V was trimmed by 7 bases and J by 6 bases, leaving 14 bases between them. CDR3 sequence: CAFPYPGDTQYF. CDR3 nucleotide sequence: TGTGCCTTTCCTTACCCCGGGGATACGCAGTATTTT.

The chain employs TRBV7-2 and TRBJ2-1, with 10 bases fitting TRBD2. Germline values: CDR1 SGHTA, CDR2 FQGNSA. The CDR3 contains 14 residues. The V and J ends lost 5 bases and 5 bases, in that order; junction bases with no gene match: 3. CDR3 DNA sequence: TGTGCCAGCAGCGCGACTAGCGGGCACAATGAGCAGTTCTTC. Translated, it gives CASSATSGHNEQFF.

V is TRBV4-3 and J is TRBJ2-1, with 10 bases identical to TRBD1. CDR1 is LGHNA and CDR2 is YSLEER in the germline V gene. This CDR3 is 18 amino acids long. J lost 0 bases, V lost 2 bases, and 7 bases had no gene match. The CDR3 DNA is TGCGCCAGCAGCCAACGAAGGACAGGGGGGGGCTCCTACAATGAGCAGTTCTTC. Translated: CASSQRRTGGGSYNEQFF.

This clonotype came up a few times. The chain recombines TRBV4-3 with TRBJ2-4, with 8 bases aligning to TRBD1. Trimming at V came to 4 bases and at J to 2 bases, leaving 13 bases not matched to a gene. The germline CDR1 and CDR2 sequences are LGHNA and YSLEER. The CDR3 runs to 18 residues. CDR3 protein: CASSRTRRGQGSKNIQYF. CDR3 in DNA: TGCGCCAGCAGCCGGACCAGACGAGGACAGGGTTCCAAAAACATTCAGTACTTC.

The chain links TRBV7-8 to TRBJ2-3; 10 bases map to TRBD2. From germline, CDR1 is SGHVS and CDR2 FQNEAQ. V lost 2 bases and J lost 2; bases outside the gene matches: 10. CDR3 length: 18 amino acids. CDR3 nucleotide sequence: TGTGCCAGCAGCTTATTGGCCTCGGGACTAGCGATCACAGATACGCAGTATTTT. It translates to CASSLLASGLAITDTQYF.

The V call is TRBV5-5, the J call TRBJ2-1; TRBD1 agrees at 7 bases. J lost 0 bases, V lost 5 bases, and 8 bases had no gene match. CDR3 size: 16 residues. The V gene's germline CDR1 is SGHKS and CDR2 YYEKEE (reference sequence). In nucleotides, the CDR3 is TGTGCCAGCAGACTGACAGGGACCCTCTCCTACAATGAGCAGTTCTTC. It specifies CASRLTGTLSYNEQFF. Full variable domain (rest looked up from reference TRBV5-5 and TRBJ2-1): DAGVTQSPTHLIKTRGQQVTLRCSPISGHKSVSWYQQVLGQGPQFIFQYYEKEERGRGNFPDRFSARQFPNYSSELNVNALLLGDSALYLCASRLTGTLSYNEQFFGPGTRLTVL.

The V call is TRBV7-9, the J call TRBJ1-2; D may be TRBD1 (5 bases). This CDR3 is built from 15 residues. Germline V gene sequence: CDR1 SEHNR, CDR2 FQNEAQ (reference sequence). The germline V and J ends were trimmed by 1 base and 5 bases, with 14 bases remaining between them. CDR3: CASSLEATVNYGYTF. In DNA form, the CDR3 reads TGTGCCAGCAGCTTAGAAGCGACAGTCAATTATGGCTACACCTTC.

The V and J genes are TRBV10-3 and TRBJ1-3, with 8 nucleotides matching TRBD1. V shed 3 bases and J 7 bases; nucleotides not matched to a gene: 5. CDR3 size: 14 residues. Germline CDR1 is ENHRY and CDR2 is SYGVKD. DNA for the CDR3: TGTGCCATCAGTGAACCTACAGGGGGGAACACCATATATTTT. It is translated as CAISEPTGGNTIYF.

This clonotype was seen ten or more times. The CDR3 coding sequence is TGCAGCGTTGGAGAATCGGGCCAAAGCACAGATACGCAGTATTTT. As protein: CSVGESGQSTDTQYF. V gene TRBV29-1 combines with J gene TRBJ2-3; D is unresolved. Per germline, CDR1 SQVTM and CDR2 ANQGSEA. The germline V and J ends were trimmed by 4 bases and 0 bases, with 14 bases remaining between them. CDR3 length equals 15 residues.

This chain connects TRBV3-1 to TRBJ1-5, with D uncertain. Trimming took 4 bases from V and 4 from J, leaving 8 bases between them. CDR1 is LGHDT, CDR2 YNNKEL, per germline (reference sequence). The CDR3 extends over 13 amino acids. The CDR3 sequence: CASSLARNQPQHF. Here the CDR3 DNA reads TGTGCCAGCAGCCTTGCGAGGAATCAGCCCCAGCATTTT.

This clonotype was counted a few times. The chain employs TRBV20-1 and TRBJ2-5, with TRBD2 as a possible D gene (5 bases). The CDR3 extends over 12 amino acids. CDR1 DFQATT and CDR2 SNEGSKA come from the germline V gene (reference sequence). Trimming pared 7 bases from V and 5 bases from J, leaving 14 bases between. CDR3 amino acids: CSVPRRAETQYF. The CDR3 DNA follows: TGCAGTGTCCCTAGGCGGGCGGAGACCCAGTACTTC.

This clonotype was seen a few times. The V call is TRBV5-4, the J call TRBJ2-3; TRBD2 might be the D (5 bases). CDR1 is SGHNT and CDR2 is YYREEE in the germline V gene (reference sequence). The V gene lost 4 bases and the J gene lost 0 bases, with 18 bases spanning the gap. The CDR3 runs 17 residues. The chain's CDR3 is CASSGGQRTSSTDTQYF. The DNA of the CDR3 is TGTGCCAGCAGCGGAGGCCAGCGTACTTCTAGCACAGATACGCAGTATTTT. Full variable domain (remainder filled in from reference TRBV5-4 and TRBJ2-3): ETGVTQSPTHLIKTRGQQVTLRCSSQSGHNTVSWYQQALGQGPQFIFQYYREEENGRGNFPPRFSGLQFPNYSSELNVNALELDDSALYLCASSGGQRTSSTDTQYFGPGTRLTVL.

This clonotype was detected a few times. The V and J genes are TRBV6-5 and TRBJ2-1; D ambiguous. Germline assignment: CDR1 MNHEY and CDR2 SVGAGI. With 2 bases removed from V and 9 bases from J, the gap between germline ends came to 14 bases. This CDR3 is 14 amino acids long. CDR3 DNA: TGTGCCAGCAGTTACGACGCCGGAGTGGGTGAGCAGTTCTTC. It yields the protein CASSYDAGVGEQFF.